This T cell receptor beta chain was recorded in a study of T cell repertoires in cytomegalovirus infection (dated by TCRdb to about 2019). Regarding the research as a whole: Peptide stimulations targeted recently identified HLA-C-restricted CMV epitopes, whose presentation resists viral immunomodulation, together with well-studied HLA-B-restricted epitopes. The HLA type of each donor mattered for the analysis, because public TCR beta signatures pointed to carriage of CMV infection along with the matching HLA type. The paper as a whole reports these results and caveats: The ex vivo response was dominated by HLA-C-restricted CMV-specific TCR beta clonotypes, which also provided the single most frequent clonotype in two of eight donors. In both this cohort and an independent cohort of several hundred donors, the cumulative frequency of public TCR beta family members distinguished carriers of CMV infection plus the relevant HLA type.

Turning to this clonotype: Its antigen is unknown. Within one base of it there is no much larger clone, and no base qualities were kept.

TCRdb records Illumina HiSeq 1500 as the sequencer. Using fastp trimming at Q25 and MiXCR clonotype assembly, TCRdb reanalyzed the public sequencing data and kept in-frame beta chains. Rows matching on CDR3 protein sequence are summarized as one entry with the most common DNA and genes. In this sample the table shows some 800,000 distinct CDR3 sequences, about 27% of which occur a single time. Less than 15% of the sample rests with the top ten. This sample's treatment or condition label indicates: in vitro stimulation with specific CMV peptide epitopes to enrich CMV-specific T cells. The germline V gene provides CDR1 ENHRY and CDR2 SYGVKD. From the cysteine up to the phenylalanine, the CDR3 has a length of 19 residues. The kept DNA is CDR3 alone, 57 bases in frame from the first base. V and J are truncated by 0 bases and 1 base respectively, leaving an intervening sequence of 21 bases.

Rearrangement joined TRBV10-3 to TRBJ1-2; too little of a D gene remains to name it. The source material was cultured CD8+ T cells from PBMCs, sampled from culture after CMV antigen stimulation. This TCR came from a human donor in good health (CMV status not recorded). Some clones in this sample may be carry-over from other donors' samples. The CDR3 reads CAISESKVGRKVDNYGYTF. The sequenced DNA is TGTGCCATCAGTGAGTCCAAAGTTGGCAGGAAGGTTGATAACTATGGCTACACCTTC.